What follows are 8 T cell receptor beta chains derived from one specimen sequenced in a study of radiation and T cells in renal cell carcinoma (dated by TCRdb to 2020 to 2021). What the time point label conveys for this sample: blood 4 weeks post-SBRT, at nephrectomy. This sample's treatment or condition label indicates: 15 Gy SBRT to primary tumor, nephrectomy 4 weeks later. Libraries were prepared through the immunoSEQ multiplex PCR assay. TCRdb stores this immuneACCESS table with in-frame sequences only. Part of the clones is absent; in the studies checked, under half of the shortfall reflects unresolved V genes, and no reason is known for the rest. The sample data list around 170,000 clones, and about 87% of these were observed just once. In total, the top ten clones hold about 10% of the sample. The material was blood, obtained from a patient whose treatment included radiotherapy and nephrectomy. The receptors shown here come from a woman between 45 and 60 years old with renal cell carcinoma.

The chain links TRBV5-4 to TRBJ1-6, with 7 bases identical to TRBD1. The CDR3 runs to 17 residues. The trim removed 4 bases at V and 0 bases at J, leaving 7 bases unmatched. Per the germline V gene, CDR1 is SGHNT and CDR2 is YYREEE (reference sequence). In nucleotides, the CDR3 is TGTGCCAGCAGCCTACAGACAGGGAGCTCCTATAATTCACCCCTCCACTTT. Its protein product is CASSLQTGSSYNSPLHF.

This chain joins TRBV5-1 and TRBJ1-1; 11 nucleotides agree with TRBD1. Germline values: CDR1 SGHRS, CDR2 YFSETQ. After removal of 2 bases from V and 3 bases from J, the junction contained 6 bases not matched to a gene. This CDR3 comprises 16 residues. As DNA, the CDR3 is TGCGCCAGCAGCTTCCGGGACAGGGGGAAGCACACTGAAGCTTTCTTT. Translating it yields CASSFRDRGKHTEAFF.

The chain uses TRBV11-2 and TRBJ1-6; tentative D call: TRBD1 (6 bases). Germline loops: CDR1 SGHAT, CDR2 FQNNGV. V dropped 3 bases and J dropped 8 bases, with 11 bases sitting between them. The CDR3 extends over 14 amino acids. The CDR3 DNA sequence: TGTGCCAGCAGCTTCAGGAGGGGGGATTCACCCCTCCACTTT. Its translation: CASSFRRGDSPLHF.

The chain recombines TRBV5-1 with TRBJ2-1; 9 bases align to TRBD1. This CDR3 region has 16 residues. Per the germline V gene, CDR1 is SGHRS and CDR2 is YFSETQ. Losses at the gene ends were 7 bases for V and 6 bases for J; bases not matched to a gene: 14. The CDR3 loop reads CASSILGQGTLNEQFF. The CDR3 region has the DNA TGCGCCAGCTCTATCCTTGGACAGGGGACCCTCAATGAGCAGTTCTTC.

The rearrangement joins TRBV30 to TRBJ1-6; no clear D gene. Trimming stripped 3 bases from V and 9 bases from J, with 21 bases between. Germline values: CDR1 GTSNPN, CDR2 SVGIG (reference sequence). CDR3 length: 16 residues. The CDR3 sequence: CAWRQTIGKGVSPLHF. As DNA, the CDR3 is TGTGCCTGGAGGCAGACAATTGGAAAGGGAGTTTCACCCCTCCACTTT.

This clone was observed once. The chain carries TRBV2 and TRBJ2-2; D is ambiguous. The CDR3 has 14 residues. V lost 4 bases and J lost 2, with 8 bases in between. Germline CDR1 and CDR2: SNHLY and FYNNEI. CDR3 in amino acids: CASSGSPNTGELFF. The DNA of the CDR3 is TGTGCCAGCAGTGGATCACCTAACACCGGGGAGCTGTTTTTT.

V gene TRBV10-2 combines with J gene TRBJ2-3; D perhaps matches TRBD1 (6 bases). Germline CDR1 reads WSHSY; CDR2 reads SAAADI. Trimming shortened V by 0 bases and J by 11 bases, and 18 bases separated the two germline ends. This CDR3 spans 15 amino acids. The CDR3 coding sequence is TGCGCCAGCAGTGAGTCCAGAGACCCTCGAGGGGGGCAGTATTTT. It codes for CASSESRDPRGGQYF.

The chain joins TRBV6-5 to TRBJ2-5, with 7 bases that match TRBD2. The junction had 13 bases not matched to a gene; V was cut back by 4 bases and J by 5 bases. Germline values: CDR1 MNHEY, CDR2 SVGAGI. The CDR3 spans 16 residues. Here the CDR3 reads CASSSKRGPGRETQYF. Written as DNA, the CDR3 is TGTGCCAGCAGTTCCAAGCGGGGTCCCGGTAGGGAGACCCAGTACTTC.